Described below is a single TCR beta chain sequence and its context. The data stem from a study of T cell responses to AZD1222 COVID-19 vaccine. Germline V gene sequence: CDR1 KGHSH, CDR2 LQKENI. Trimming cost V 4 bases and J 4 bases; bases outside gene matches: 2. This CDR3 is 14 amino acids long. This table comes from immunoSEQ multiplex PCR, and its TCRdb copy is limited to in-frame clones, with some not included. The sample lists over 150,000 clones; 90% were seen once. This TCR derives from an adult in good health. The chain recombines TRBV18 with TRBJ1-4, with 8 positions matching TRBD1. The material sequenced was peripheral blood, taken on day 0 of AZD1222 vaccination. The chain's CDR3 is CASSLGQVNEKLFF. CDR3 DNA: TGTGCCAGCTCACTGGGACAGGTTAATGAAAAACTGTTTTTT. The full variable domain, its missing parts supplied by reference TRBV18 and TRBJ1-4, is NAGVMQNPRHLVRRRGQEARLRCSPMKGHSHVYWYRQLPEEGLKFMVYLQKENIIDESGMPKERFSAEFPKEGPSILRIQQVVRGDSAAYFCASSLGQVNEKLFFGSGTQLSVL.